A selection of T cell receptor beta chains follows, all from one sample in a study of CD8 T cells in Susac syndrome. TCRdb fed the immunoSEQ multiplex PCR reads into MiXCR, producing one record per CDR3 protein. The sample contains tens of thousands of distinct CDR3 sequences, approximately 96% of which appear only once. The specimen was CD8+ T cells from PBMCs. The receptors shown here come from a human donor with Susac syndrome. CDR3s include the opening cysteine and the closing phenylalanine or tryptophan. Fields, in order: D gene, clone size, J gene, V gene, CDR3 DNA, CDR3 protein. D genes are given only for firm matches. Size is stated for part of the rows, as once, few or many counts, or as a class when the clone is expanded.

. | . | TRBJ2-4 | TRBV13 | TGTGCCAGCAGCTTAGACGGACCCTCGTGGGCCAAAAACATTCAGTACTTC | CASSLDGPSWAKNIQYF
TRBD1 | . | TRBJ2-5 | TRBV5-1 | TGCGCCAGCGCCAACGCCGGGACAGGGCAAGAGACCCAGTACTTC | CASANAGTGQETQYF
TRBD2 | . | TRBJ2-1 | TRBV29-1 | TGCAGCGTTGAGCTACTAGCGGGGGGGCCGGCTGAGCAGTTCTTC | CSVELLAGGPAEQFF
. | . | TRBJ2-3 | TRBV18 | TGTGCCAGCTCACAAACAGGGCCTACTAGCACAGATACGCAGTATTTT | CASSQTGPTSTDTQYF
. | . | TRBJ2-2 | TRBV7-9 | TGTGCCAGCAGCGAAGTGGGGGGGCGGACGAACACCGGGGAGCTGTTTTTT | CASSEVGGRTNTGELFF
. | . | TRBJ2-7 | TRBV9 | TGTGCCAGCAGCGTAGCTGGGGACTACGAGCAGTACTTC | CASSVAGDYEQYF
TRBD1 | . | TRBJ1-6 | TRBV6-2/TRBV6-3 | TGTGCCAGCAGACCAGCGACAGGGAGCCCTTCACCCCTCCACTTT | CASRPATGSPSPLHF
. | . | TRBJ2-7 | TRBV7-9 | TGTGCCAGCAGCTTAGACAGCAGCTCCTACGAGCAGTACTTC | CASSLDSSSYEQYF
. | . | TRBJ2-2 | TRBV9 | TGTGCCAGCAGCGAGGGGGAGTGGGGGGCGAAAGGGGAGCTGTTTTTT | CASSEGEWGAKGELFF
TRBD1 | once | TRBJ1-2 | TRBV27 | TGTGCCAGCAGTTCACTGCAGGGGGTTACGAACTATGGCTACACCTTC | CASSSLQGVTNYGYTF
. | few | TRBJ2-6 | TRBV5-4 | TGTGCCAGCAGCTTTTTTGGGGGGACTGGGGCCAACGTCCTGACTTTC | CASSFFGGTGANVLTF
. | . | TRBJ2-7 | TRBV14 | TGTGCCAGCAGCCAAGAGGGGCCCACGGGCGAGCAGTACTTC | CASSQEGPTGEQYF
. | . | TRBJ2-3 | TRBV5-6 | TGTGCCAGCAACTGGGAGTTGAGCCCCAGCACAGATACGCAGTATTTT | CASNWELSPSTDTQYF
. | . | TRBJ2-1 | TRBV7-8 | TGTGCCAGCAGCTTACGAGGGGAGAAGCAGTTCTTC | CASSLRGEKQFF
. | . | TRBJ2-7 | TRBV3-1 | TGTGCCAGCAGCCGCCTGACCACCTCCTACGAGCAGTACTTC | CASSRLTTSYEQYF
TRBD1 | . | TRBJ1-1 | TRBV9 | TGTGCCAGCAGCTCAAGGACAGGGGGAAACACTGAAGCTTTCTTT | CASSSRTGGNTEAFF
. | . | TRBJ1-1 | TRBV12-3/TRBV12-4 | TGTGCCAGCAGGGACAGACTAAACAATGAAGCTTTCTTT | CASRDRLNNEAFF
TRBD1 | . | TRBJ1-2 | TRBV7-2 | TGTGCCAGCAGCTTGACAGGGATCCATGGCTACACCTTC | CASSLTGIHGYTF
TRBD2 | . | TRBJ2-3 | TRBV20-1 | TGCAGTGTCCAACAGACTAGCCGCACAGATACGCAGTATTTT | CSVQQTSRTDTQYF
. | . | TRBJ1-1 | TRBV19 | TGTGCCAGTAAACCTCAATCGAGGGGATACACTGAAGCTTTCTTT | CASKPQSRGYTEAFF
TRBD1 | . | TRBJ1-2 | TRBV29-1 | TGCAGCGTGATGGTTGACAGGGGAGGATGGGGCTACACCTTC | CSVMVDRGGWGYTF
. | . | TRBJ1-5 | TRBV7-9 | TGTGCCAGCAGCTTAGGACAGTATCAGCCCCAGCATTTT | CASSLGQYQPQHF
. | . | TRBJ2-2 | TRBV24-1 | TGTGCCACCAGTGATTTCCTCCTAGGGTCGAACACCGGGGAGCTGTTTTTT | CATSDFLLGSNTGELFF
. | . | TRBJ1-1 | TRBV27 | TGTGCCAGCACCAGCACCTGGGGCAGACTGAACACTGAAGCTTTCTTT | CASTSTWGRLNTEAFF
. | . | TRBJ1-2 | TRBV5-1 | TGCGCCAGCAGCTTGGACGTATGGGGGAACTATGGCTACACCTTC | CASSLDVWGNYGYTF
TRBD1 | . | TRBJ1-5 | TRBV20-1 | TGCAGTGCTCACAGGGGTAGCAATCAGCCCCAGCATTTT | CSAHRGSNQPQHF
TRBD1 | . | TRBJ1-6 | TRBV20-1 | TGCAGTGCTAGAGACTCTTCCGGGACAGCAAATTCACCCCTCCACTTT | CSARDSSGTANSPLHF
. | . | TRBJ1-2 | TRBV7-8 | TGTGCCAGCACCTTAGCGCAGGGGCATCCCTACTATGGCTACACCTTC | CASTLAQGHPYYGYTF
. | . | TRBJ2-6 | TRBV20-1 | TGCGGAACGACCCAAAGCTCTGGGGCCAACGTCCTGACTTTC | CGTTQSSGANVLTF
TRBD1 | . | TRBJ1-1 | TRBV5-4 | TGTGCCAGCGGTTCGACAGGGGGATATACTGAAGCTTTCTTT | CASGSTGGYTEAFF
. | . | TRBJ1-5 | TRBV20-1 | TGCAGTGCTAGACTGGACACCAATAGCAATCAGCCCCAGCATTTT | CSARLDTNSNQPQHF
TRBD1 | once | TRBJ1-2 | TRBV16 | TGTGCCAGCAGCCAGGACAGGGGGGCTAGCGGCTACACCTTC | CASSQDRGASGYTF
. | . | TRBJ1-2 | TRBV30 | TGTGCCTGGAGTGAGTCCCGAGCGGACTATGGCTACACCTTC | CAWSESRADYGYTF
. | . | TRBJ1-5 | TRBV28 | TGTGCCAGCAGTTTTTTGGGAGTGGGGGAGGGTCAGCCCCAGCATTTT | CASSFLGVGEGQPQHF
. | . | TRBJ2-1 | TRBV5-1 | TGCGCCAGCACCCCAATCTCGCTTGGAGAGCAGTTCTTC | CASTPISLGEQFF
. | . | TRBJ1-5 | TRBV30 | TGTGCCTGGAGTGGAGGGGGGTCTCAGCCCCAGCATTTT | CAWSGGGSQPQHF
TRBD2 | . | TRBJ2-1 | TRBV19 | TGTGCCAGTAGTATGTCGGGGGGGCCCTCCACCTACAATGAGCAGTTCTTC | CASSMSGGPSTYNEQFF
TRBD1 | . | TRBJ1-2 | TRBV7-8 | TGTGCCAGCAGCGTAAGACAGGGTGCCTATGGCTACACCTTC | CASSVRQGAYGYTF
TRBD1 | . | TRBJ2-3 | TRBV13 | TGTGCCAGCAGCTTTGAGGACAGGGAGGTTATCGGAGATACGCAGTATTTT | CASSFEDREVIGDTQYF
. | . | TRBJ1-5 | TRBV29-1 | TGCAGCGTTGTCTCAGGGTTAGGTCAGCCCCAGCATTTT | CSVVSGLGQPQHF
. | few | TRBJ1-2 | TRBV5-1 | TGCGCCAGCAGCTTCGGGACGGCGAATGGCTACACCTTC | CASSFGTANGYTF
TRBD1 | . | TRBJ2-5 | TRBV11-2 | TGTGCCAGCAGCTTGCCCCTCGTACAGGGGGAGACCCAGTACTTC | CASSLPLVQGETQYF
. | once | TRBJ2-1 | TRBV24-1 | TGTGCCACCAGTGATAGTAGGACCGGCTACAATGAGCAGTTCTTC | CATSDSRTGYNEQFF
TRBD1 | . | TRBJ1-1 | TRBV5-4 | TGTGCCAGCAGCGTGGGACAGGGTGGCACTGAAGCTTTCTTT | CASSVGQGGTEAFF
. | . | TRBJ1-1 | TRBV12-3/TRBV12-4 | TGTGCCAGCAGTACTCCCGGACGGGCTGAAGCTTTCTTT | CASSTPGRAEAFF
. | . | TRBJ1-1 | TRBV9 | TGTGCCAGCAGCGGCGAGAAGGGGAACACTGAAGCTTTCTTT | CASSGEKGNTEAFF
TRBD1 | . | TRBJ1-5 | TRBV20-1 | TGCAGTGCTAGTCTAGGGACAGAGGTTGATCAGCCCCAGCATTTT | CSASLGTEVDQPQHF
. | . | TRBJ1-1 | TRBV27 | TGTGCCAGCAGCGCCCCAGGGAACACTGAAGCTTTCTTT | CASSAPGNTEAFF
. | . | TRBJ2-7 | TRBV30 | TGTGCCTGGAGTGTACTTCCTCCGTCCTACGAGCAGTACTTC | CAWSVLPPSYEQYF
. | . | TRBJ1-5 | TRBV6-2/TRBV6-3 | TGTGCCAGCAGCCCCCCGGACAGCCAGCGGCCCCAGCATTTT | CASSPPDSQRPQHF
. | . | TRBJ1-5 | TRBV4-2 | TGTGCCAGCAGCCAATCTGGCAATCAGCCCCAGCATTTT | CASSQSGNQPQHF
TRBD1 | . | TRBJ1-2 | TRBV20-1 | TGCAGTGCTAGGGGACAGGGGGGAGACTATGGCTACACCTTC | CSARGQGGDYGYTF
. | once | TRBJ1-5 | TRBV30 | TGTGCCTGGAGTCGGGAGACAGGTAGGCCCCAGCATTTT | CAWSRETGRPQHF
TRBD1 | . | TRBJ2-7 | TRBV20-1 | TGCAGTGCTAGAGGGGGCAGGGGGAGAGGCGAGCAGTACTTC | CSARGGRGRGEQYF
TRBD1 | . | TRBJ2-7 | TRBV11-2 | TGTGCCAGCAGGTCACTGGGACAGGGGTCCTACGAGCAGTACTTC | CASRSLGQGSYEQYF
. | . | TRBJ1-5 | TRBV19 | TGTGCCAGTAGATACCGGGATCAGCCCCAGCATTTT | CASRYRDQPQHF
. | . | TRBJ1-1 | TRBV7-9 | TGTGCCAGCAGCTTAGTCAGGAACACTGAAGCTTTCTTT | CASSLVRNTEAFF
. | . | TRBJ2-1 | TRBV5-6 | TGTGCCAGCAGCTCAGGACAGAACGACAATGAGCAGTTCTTC | CASSSGQNDNEQFF
TRBD2 | . | TRBJ2-7 | TRBV7-8 | TGTGCCAGCAGCTTAGCTAAGACTAGCTCCCACGAGCAGTACTTC | CASSLAKTSSHEQYF
TRBD1 | once | TRBJ2-3 | TRBV7-9 | TGTGCCAGCAGCCCGACAGGGGTTACGCAGTATTTT | CASSPTGVTQYF